This T cell receptor (beta chain) derives from a study of CD4 T cells in relation to SARS-CoV-2 and coronaviruses. Study at large: The HLA restriction of the shared crossreactive spike epitopes was mapped. Findings and limits, study-wide: Compared with monoreactive clones, crossreactive clones showed significantly weaker SARS-CoV-2 expansion. According to naive versus memory sequencing, detected responses are memory recall, not newly primed.

Regarding this clone: No antigen is known for it.

Deletions cut 2 bases from V and 4 bases from J, with 13 bases between. CDR3 length: 15 amino acids. Germline V CDR1 and CDR2: ENHRY, SYGVKD. CD4+ T cells from unexposed donors were obtained before the COVID-19 pandemic (2011-2018). Cryopreserved PBMCs were CD4-enriched, then split into naive and memory cells. Here immunoSEQ multiplex PCR was the method, and the copy in TCRdb shows in-frame clones only, minus some. The sample lists about 64,000 clones, approximately 94% seen once, with around 0.13% in the top ten. The chain couples TRBV10-3 to TRBJ2-3; possible D gene TRBD2, 7 bases. The sequencing input was naive CD4+ T cells from PBMCs. Specified subset: naive CD4+ T cells isolated by negative enrichment. The receptor's source is a human donor in good health. The CDR3 DNA follows: TGTGCCATCAGTGAGACTAGCGCAGGGGCAGATACGCAGTATTTT. Amino acids: CAISETSAGADTQYF.